This T cell receptor beta chain was found in a study of technical replicates of blood from a handful of donors. This table comes from immunoSEQ multiplex PCR, and its TCRdb copy is limited to in-frame clones, with some not included. The data contain about 88,000 clones, 85% to 95% of them seen just once; the ten biggest clones take up less than 0.35%. This CDR3 spans 16 amino acids. With 6 bases clipped from V and 0 bases from J, the junction kept 7 bases outside the gene matches. Germline CDR1 and CDR2: MNHNY and SVGAGI (reference sequence). The TCR was taken from a human donor in good health. The sample consisted of T cells isolated from PBMCs. The chain employs TRBV6-6 and TRBJ1-3, with 8 bases aligning to TRBD1. CDR3 in amino acids: CASSQRDRSSGNTIYF. CDR3 DNA: TGTGCCAGCAGCCAACGGGACAGGAGCTCTGGAAACACCATATATTTT.